Sequencing of this T cell receptor (beta chain) was carried out in a study of OX40 agonist ivuxolimab in advanced cancers. Study details: Under the entry rules, prior anti-PD-1, anti-PD-L1 or anti-CTLA-4 therapy was allowed, and 40% had some. Study-wide results and limits: On average, CD8+ T cells showed a greater number of expanded clones than CD4+.

The CDR3 contains 15 residues. Trimming left V 0 bases short and J 0 bases short, with 5 bases between. The germline gives CDR1 SGHNT, CDR2 YENEEA. Note on this clone: The antigen is not known.

Clones were read by immunoSEQ multiplex PCR, and TCRdb kept only the in-frame ones, dropping some. The sample has about 79,000 clones; about 92% are singletons. The sequence came from an adult with an advanced solid tumor such as melanoma, head and neck, liver or kidney cancer. The chain uses TRBV11-3 and TRBJ2-2; TRBD1 is a possible D gene (5 bases). This material consisted of CD4+ or CD8+ T cells sorted from blood, taken in a trial of the OX40 agonist ivuxolimab. CDR3 coding DNA: TGTGCCAGCAGCTTAGAGACAGCGAACACCGGGGAGCTGTTTTTT. Residues: CASSLETANTGELFF.